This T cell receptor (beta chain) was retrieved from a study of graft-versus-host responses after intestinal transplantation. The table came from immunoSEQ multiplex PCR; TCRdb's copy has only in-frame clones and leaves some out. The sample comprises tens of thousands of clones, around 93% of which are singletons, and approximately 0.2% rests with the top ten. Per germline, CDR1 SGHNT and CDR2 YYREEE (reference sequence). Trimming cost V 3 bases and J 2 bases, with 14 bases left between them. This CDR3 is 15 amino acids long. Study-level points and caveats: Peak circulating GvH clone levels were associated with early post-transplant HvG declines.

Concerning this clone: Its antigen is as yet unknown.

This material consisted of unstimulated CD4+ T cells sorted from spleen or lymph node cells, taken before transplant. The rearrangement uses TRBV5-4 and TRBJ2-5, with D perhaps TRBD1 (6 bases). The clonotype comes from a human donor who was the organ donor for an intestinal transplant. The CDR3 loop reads CASSSTGSGQETQYF. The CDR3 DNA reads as TGTGCCAGCAGCTCCACAGGGAGCGGTCAAGAGACCCAGTACTTC.